Listed below are T cell receptor beta chains from one sample, sequenced in a study of blood T cell repertoires in COVID-19. Sequencing was performed with immunoSEQ multiplex PCR; in TCRdb, only in-frame clones are kept and a portion is missing. The sample holds about 130,000 clones; about 85% are singletons and the top ten take around 27%. The sequenced sample was peripheral blood. These TCRs come from an elderly woman with acute or convalescent COVID-19. The CDR3 runs from the conserved cysteine through the conserved F or W. Each record gives: V gene, D gene, J gene, CDR3 protein, CDR3 DNA. D genes are given only for firm matches.

TRBV19	-	TRBJ1-5	CASSITRNSNQPQHF	TGTGCCAGTAGTATTACGCGGAATAGCAATCAGCCCCAGCATTTT
TRBV19	-	TRBJ2-7	CASSFRAGEQYF	TGTGCCAGTAGTTTCAGGGCTGGAGAGCAGTACTTC
TRBV5-4	-	TRBJ2-3	CASSPGGASTDTQYF	TGTGCCAGCAGTCCGGGCGGGGCAAGCACAGATACGCAGTATTTT
TRBV15	TRBD2	TRBJ2-5	CATTRSAGGMETQYF	TGTGCCACTACCAGATCAGCGGGGGGTATGGAGACCCAGTACTTC
TRBV3-1/TRBV3-2	TRBD2	TRBJ2-4	CASIGGGQNIQYF	TGTGCCAGCATCGGCGGGGGTCAAAACATTCAGTACTTC
TRBV7-9	-	TRBJ1-2	CASSLDWAAYGYTF	TGTGCCAGCAGCTTAGACTGGGCAGCCTATGGCTACACCTTC
TRBV9	-	TRBJ1-1	CASSGSGNTEAFF	TGTGCCAGCAGCGGTTCAGGGAACACTGAAGCTTTCTTT
TRBV28	TRBD1	TRBJ1-2	CASSPGLGQGFYGYTF	TGTGCCAGCAGTCCCGGCTTGGGACAGGGGTTCTATGGCTACACCTTC
TRBV5-6	-	TRBJ1-1	CASSFRVGRGTEAFF	TGTGCCAGCAGCTTTCGGGTCGGCCGGGGCACTGAAGCTTTCTTT
TRBV5-1	TRBD1	TRBJ1-4	CASSPGTGGRATNEKLFF	TGCGCCAGCAGCCCCGGGACAGGGGGCAGGGCAACTAATGAAAAACTGTTTTTT
TRBV5-1	TRBD1	TRBJ1-2	CASSPDRGAWGYTF	TGCGCCAGCAGCCCGGACAGGGGCGCGTGGGGCTACACCTTC
TRBV3-1/TRBV3-2	TRBD1	TRBJ1-2	CASSHGQVEGYTF	TGTGCCAGCAGCCACGGACAGGTTGAAGGCTACACCTTC